This T cell receptor (beta chain) appears in the sequencing data of a study of cytomegalovirus exposure and HLA in healthy donors. Study results and caveats: Rare sequences made up most TCRs, while some public TCRs were found in many donors. Analysis performed later found 16,951 TCR beta sequences associated with HLA alleles at 0.05 false discovery rate. What a later analysis reportedly showed was that an Asian-associated ancestry cluster had fewer N-insertions than the roughly 720-donor mean.

This clone turned up a few times. The antigen remains unidentified. Both 60 Vbeta primers and 13 Jbeta primers went into the PCR. Sequencing used immunoSEQ multiplex PCR; TCRdb keeps in-frame clones, though not all of them. Of roughly 150,000 clones detected, almost 75% appear once; the ten largest clones hold around 5%. Material: PBMCs. The receptor was isolated from a young woman in good health and CMV-seropositive.

The chain's CDR3 is CASSLTGGYEQYF. CDR3 bases: TGTGCCAGCAGCTTGACAGGGGGCTACGAGCAGTACTTC. The chain combines TRBV7-9 with TRBJ2-7; 9 nucleotides match TRBD1. The V and J ends lost 3 bases and 3 bases, in that order; junction bases with no gene match: 0. The CDR3 is made up of 13 amino acids. Per germline, CDR1 SEHNR and CDR2 FQNEAQ (reference sequence).